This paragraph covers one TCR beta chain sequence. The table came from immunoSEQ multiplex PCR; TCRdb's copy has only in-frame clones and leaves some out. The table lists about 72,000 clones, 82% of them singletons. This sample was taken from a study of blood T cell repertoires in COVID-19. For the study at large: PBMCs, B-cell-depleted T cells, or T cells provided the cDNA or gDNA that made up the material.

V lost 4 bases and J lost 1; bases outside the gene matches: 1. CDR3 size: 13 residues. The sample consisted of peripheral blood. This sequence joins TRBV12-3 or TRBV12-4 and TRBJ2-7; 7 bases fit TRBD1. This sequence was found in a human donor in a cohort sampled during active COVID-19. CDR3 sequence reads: CASSSGQSYEQYF. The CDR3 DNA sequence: TGTGCCAGCAGTTCGGGACAGTCCTACGAGCAGTACTTC.